A single sample is the source of the 9 T cell receptor beta chains below, sequenced in a study of early T cells in non-severe SARS-CoV-2 infection. TCRdb passed the 5' RACE reads through MiXCR, listing each CDR3 protein once. The sample includes some 77,000 distinct CDR3 sequences, around 13% of them seen just once. Sample: whole blood. The receptors were sampled from an adult who was a healthcare worker with PCR-confirmed SARS-CoV-2 infection or an uninfected control (not recorded which).

Details on this clonotype: Since a much larger clone is just one base distant, this may be a read error. The rearrangement uses TRBV7-9 and TRBJ2-7, with 9 bases fitting TRBD1. The CDR3 is made up of 14 amino acids. Germline V gene lookup returns CDR1 SEHNR and CDR2 FQNEAQ (reference sequence). The CDR3 region is CASSPGTGGYGQYF. The CDR3 DNA is TGTGCCAGCAGCCCCGGCACAGGGGGCTACGGGCAGTACTTC.

The sample holds many counts of this clonotype. The chain couples TRBV19 to TRBJ2-2; 8 nucleotides align to TRBD2. CDR1 and CDR2 from the germline V gene are LNHDA and SQIVND (reference sequence). V was clipped by 4 bases and J by 4 bases; unmatched bases: 5. This CDR3 contains 15 residues. CDR3 residues: CASSNGRAVTGELFF. CDR3 nucleotides: TGTGCCAGTAGTAACGGGAGGGCCGTCACCGGGGAGCTGTTTTTT.

This clonotype came up a few times. This sequence joins TRBV5-4 and TRBJ1-3; D gene ambiguous. Germline CDR1 and CDR2: SGHNT and YYREEE (reference sequence). The CDR3 is made up of 16 amino acids. Trimming stripped 5 bases from V and 0 bases from J, with 15 bases between. CDR3 sequence (DNA): TGTGCCAGCAGTCAAGACCGGAGACTCTCTGGAAACACCATATATTTT. Translated: CASSQDRRLSGNTIYF.

This clonotype was seen ten or more times. The chain employs TRBV7-2 and TRBJ2-7, with a tentative D call TRBD1 (6 bases). The V end lost 1 base, the J end lost 2 bases, and 12 bases lay between the germline ends. Germline-derived CDR1 and CDR2 are SGHTA and FQGNSA. The CDR3 spans 15 residues. The CDR3 reads CASSLEQGSPYEQYF. The CDR3 nucleotides are TGTGCCAGCAGCTTAGAACAGGGCAGCCCCTACGAGCAGTACTTC.

This clonotype has a count of ten or more. The V call is TRBV6-2 or TRBV6-3, the J call TRBJ2-5, with 7 bases fitting TRBD2. The V segment lost 2 bases and the J segment 5 bases; nucleotides outside the gene matches: 20. CDR1 MNHEY and CDR2 SVGEGT come from the germline V gene. The CDR3 is made up of 19 amino acids. The CDR3, as DNA: TGTGCCAGCAGTTACGTGGACCTAAGAAGCGGGATCCCTTACGAGACCCAGTACTTC. Protein sequence: CASSYVDLRSGIPYETQYF.

The V call is TRBV6-5, the J call TRBJ2-3; 9 bases match TRBD1. The CDR3 consists of 16 residues. The germline gives CDR1 MNHEY, CDR2 SVGAGI. J gave up 10 bases and V 2 bases, and 13 bases lay outside the gene matches. The CDR3 loop is CASSYPSGTGNPAQYF. The CDR3 nucleotides are TGTGCCAGCAGTTACCCGAGCGGGACAGGGAATCCGGCGCAGTATTTT.

The chain is built from TRBV12-3 or TRBV12-4 and TRBJ2-7; no clear D gene. V dropped 6 bases and J dropped 0 bases, with 9 bases sitting between them. The CDR3 is 13 residues long. The CDR3 sequence: CASRTESSYEQYF. CDR3 DNA: TGTGCCAGCAGGACGGAGAGCTCCTACGAGCAGTACTTC.

This clonotype has only a few counts. The V call is TRBV29-1, the J call TRBJ2-6; D not certain. CDR3 size: 14 residues. V shed 4 bases and J shed 0 bases, with 7 bases lying between them. CDR1 and CDR2 (germline): SQVTM, ANQGSEA. The CDR3 sequence is CSVGTNSGANVLTF. CDR3 in DNA: TGCAGCGTTGGGACCAACTCTGGGGCCAACGTCCTGACTTTC. Full variable domain (rest looked up from reference TRBV29-1 and TRBJ2-6): SAVISQKPSRDICQRGTSLTIQCQVDSQVTMMFWYRQQPGQSLTLIATANQGSEATYESGFVIDKFPISRPNLTFSTLTVSNMSPEDSSIYLCSVGTNSGANVLTFGAGSRLTVL.

The chain couples TRBV24-1 to TRBJ2-7; 7 bases line up with TRBD1. The CDR3 loop spans 14 amino acids. V lost 2 bases to trimming and J lost 4 bases; unmatched junction nucleotides: 4. Germline values: CDR1 KGHDR, CDR2 SFDVKD. In nucleotides, the CDR3 is TGTGCCACCAGTGATTGGAAGGGACAGTACGAGCAGTACTTC. Protein: CATSDWKGQYEQYF.